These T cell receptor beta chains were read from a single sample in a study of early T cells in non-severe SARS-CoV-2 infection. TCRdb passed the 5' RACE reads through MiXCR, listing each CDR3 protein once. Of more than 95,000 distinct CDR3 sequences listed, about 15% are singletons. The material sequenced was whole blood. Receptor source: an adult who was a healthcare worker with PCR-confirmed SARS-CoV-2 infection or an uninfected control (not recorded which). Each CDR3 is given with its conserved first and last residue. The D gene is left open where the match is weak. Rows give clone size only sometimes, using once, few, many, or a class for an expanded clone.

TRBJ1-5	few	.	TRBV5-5	TGTGCCAGCAGCTATCAAGGGGCCAATCAGCCCCAGCATTTT	CASSYQGANQPQHF
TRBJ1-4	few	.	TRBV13	TGTGCCAGCAGCTTAGCTCTTCAGGGAGATAGGGAAAAACTGTTTTTT	CASSLALQGDREKLFF
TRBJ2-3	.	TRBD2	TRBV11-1	TGTGCCAGCAGACCTTTTAGGTCTAGCGGGGGGGCTGATACGCAGTATTTT	CASRPFRSSGGADTQYF
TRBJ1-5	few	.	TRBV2	TGTGCCAGCGGGGCCTCTTGGAGCAATCAGCCCCAGCATTTT	CASGASWSNQPQHF
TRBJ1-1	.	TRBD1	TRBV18	TGTGCCAGCTCAATGACAGGGCAAACTGAAGCTTTCTTT	CASSMTGQTEAFF
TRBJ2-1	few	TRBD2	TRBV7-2	TGTGCCAGCAGCTTCTTCCGGGGGGTTTTCAATGAGCAGTTCTTC	CASSFFRGVFNEQFF
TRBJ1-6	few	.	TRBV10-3	TGTGCCATCTCACAGGCTGACGCTAATTCACCCCTCCACTTT	CAISQADANSPLHF
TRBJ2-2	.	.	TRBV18	TGTGCCAGCTCACCCACGCAGGGTGCCGGGGAGCTGTTTTTT	CASSPTQGAGELFF
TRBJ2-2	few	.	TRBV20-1	TGCAGTGCTAGGGGGGTAAACACCGGGGAGCTGTTTTTT	CSARGVNTGELFF
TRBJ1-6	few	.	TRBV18	TGTGCCAGCTCACCAGAAGGGAGGGGAAGATCACCCCTCCACTTT	CASSPEGRGRSPLHF
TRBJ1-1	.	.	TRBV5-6	TGTGCCAGCAGCTTGGTCTGGGAGAACACTGAAGCTTTCTTT	CASSLVWENTEAFF
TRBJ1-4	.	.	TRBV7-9	TGTGCCAGCAGCACTACAGGAACGGGTAATGAAAAACTGTTTTTT	CASSTTGTGNEKLFF
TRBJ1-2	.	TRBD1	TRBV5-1	TGCGCCAGCAGCTCAGGACAGGGATGGGATGGCTACACCTTC	CASSSGQGWDGYTF
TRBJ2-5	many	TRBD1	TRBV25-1	TGTGCCAGCAGTGGGGAAGGGGGCTCCCAGTACTTC	CASSGEGGSQYF
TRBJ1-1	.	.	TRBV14	TGTGCCAGCAGCCCTCCTGGGGGGCAAACTGAAGCTTTCTTT	CASSPPGGQTEAFF
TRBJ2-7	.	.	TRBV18	TGTGCCAGCTCACCGGACTTACAGATCTCCTACGAGCAGTACTTC	CASSPDLQISYEQYF
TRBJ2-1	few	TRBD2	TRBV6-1	TGTGCCAGCCTGGGCGGGGGCTCCTACAATGAGCAGTTCTTC	CASLGGGSYNEQFF
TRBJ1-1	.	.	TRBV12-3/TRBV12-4	TGTGCCAGCAATCTGAACACTGAAGCTTTCTTT	CASNLNTEAFF
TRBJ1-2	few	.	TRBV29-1	TGCAGCGTTGAAGGGTCAGTGGACTATGGCTACACCTTC	CSVEGSVDYGYTF
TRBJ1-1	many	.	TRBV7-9	TGTGCCAGCAGCTTAGTCTGGGGTCGGAACACTGAAGCTTTCTTT	CASSLVWGRNTEAFF
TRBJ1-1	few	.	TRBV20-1	TGCAGTGCTTTAGGGTACACTGAAGCTTTCTTT	CSALGYTEAFF
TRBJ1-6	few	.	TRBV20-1	TGCAGTGCTCGGCTGGTTGGCAATTCACCCCTCCACTTT	CSARLVGNSPLHF
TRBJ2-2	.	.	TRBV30	TGTGCCTGCCCGGTGAGGTGGAACACCGGGGAGCTGTTTTTT	CACPVRWNTGELFF
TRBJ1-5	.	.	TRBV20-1	TGCAGTGCTAGTAAACCGGGGGGCAATCAGCCCCAGCATTTT	CSASKPGGNQPQHF
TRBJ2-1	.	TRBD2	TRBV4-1	TGCGCCAGCAGCCAAGATAGGGTAGCGGGGTGGGATGAGCAGTTCTTC	CASSQDRVAGWDEQFF
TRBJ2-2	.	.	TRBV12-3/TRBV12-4	TGTGCCAGCAGTCAAACAGGGCGCGGGGAGCTGTTTTTT	CASSQTGRGELFF
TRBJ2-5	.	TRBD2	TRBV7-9	TGTGCCAGCAGCTTATCGGCGGGGGGACCGGAGACCCAGTACTTC	CASSLSAGGPETQYF